This T cell receptor (beta chain) was observed in a study of T cell changes during pregnancy in multiple sclerosis. This clone was counted once. This CDR3 comprises 17 residues. The V segment lost 0 bases and the J segment 3 bases; nucleotides outside the gene matches: 6. CDR1 and CDR2 (germline): SGHVS, FNYEAQ. Data came from immunoSEQ multiplex PCR; TCRdb stores just in-frame clones and leaves some out. The table has 70,000 or so clones, about nine tenths seen once. The TCR sequence derives from a female donor with multiple sclerosis, enrolled in a pregnancy study. The rearrangement uses TRBV7-6 and TRBJ2-1; 9 positions agree with TRBD1. Sequencing used CD4+ T cells from peripheral blood mononuclear cells, obtained after pregnancy. In nucleotides, the CDR3 is TGTGCCAGCAGCTTAGCCCCACAGGGGGCTTTCTACAATGAGCAGTTCTTC. It yields the protein CASSLAPQGAFYNEQFF.